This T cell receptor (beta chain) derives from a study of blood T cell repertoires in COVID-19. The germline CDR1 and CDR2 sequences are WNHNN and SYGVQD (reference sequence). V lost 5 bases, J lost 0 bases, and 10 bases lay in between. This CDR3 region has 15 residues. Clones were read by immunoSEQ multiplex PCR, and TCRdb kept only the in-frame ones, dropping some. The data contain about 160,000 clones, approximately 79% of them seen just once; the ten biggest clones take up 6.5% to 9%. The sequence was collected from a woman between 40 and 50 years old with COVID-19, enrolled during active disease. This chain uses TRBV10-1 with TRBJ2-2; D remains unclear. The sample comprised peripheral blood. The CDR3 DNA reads TGCGCCAGCAGTAAAGGCGGCCCGAACACCGGGGAGCTGTTTTTT. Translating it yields CASSKGGPNTGELFF.